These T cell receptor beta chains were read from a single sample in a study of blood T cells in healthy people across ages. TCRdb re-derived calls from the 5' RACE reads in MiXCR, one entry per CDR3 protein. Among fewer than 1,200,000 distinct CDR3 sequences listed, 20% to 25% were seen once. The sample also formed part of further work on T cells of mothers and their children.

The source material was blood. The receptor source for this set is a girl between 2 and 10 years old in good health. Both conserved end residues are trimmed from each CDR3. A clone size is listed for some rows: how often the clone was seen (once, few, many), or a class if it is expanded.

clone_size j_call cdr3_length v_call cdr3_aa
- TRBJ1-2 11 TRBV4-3 ASSQQVGYGYT
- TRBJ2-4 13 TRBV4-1 ASSPSGTAKNIQY
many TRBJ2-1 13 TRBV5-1 ASSPGLAGGDEQF
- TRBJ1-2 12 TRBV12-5 ASGLGTANYGYT
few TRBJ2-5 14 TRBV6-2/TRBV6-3 ASSPGRSSGRETQY
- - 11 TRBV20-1 SARQRETNEQF
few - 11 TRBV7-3 ASSSPSENEQF
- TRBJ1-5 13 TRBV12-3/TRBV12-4 ASSLGQDDNQPQH
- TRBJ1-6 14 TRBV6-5 ASSYWQSSYNSPLH
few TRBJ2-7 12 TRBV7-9 ASSARGEDYEQY
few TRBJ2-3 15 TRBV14 ASSPRGSQRGTDTQY
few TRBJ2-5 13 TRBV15 ATSRDRGAGGTQY
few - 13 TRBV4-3 ASSQDWAAAYEQY
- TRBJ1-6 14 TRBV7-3 ASSSSGQGYNSPLH
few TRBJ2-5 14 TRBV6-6 ASRLSEGAYNHGQY
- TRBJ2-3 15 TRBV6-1 ASSEWAGGIRTDTQY
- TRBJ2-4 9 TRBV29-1 SVDLASIQY
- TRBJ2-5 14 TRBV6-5 ASSYSTAGAMETQY
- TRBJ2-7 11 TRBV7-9 ASSGGGRHEQY
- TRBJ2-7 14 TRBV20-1 SASSAEGGTHYEQY
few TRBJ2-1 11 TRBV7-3 ASSPLASNEQF
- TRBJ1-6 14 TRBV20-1 SAEGKGGKSNSPLH
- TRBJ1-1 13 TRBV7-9 ASSLFPSLNTEAF
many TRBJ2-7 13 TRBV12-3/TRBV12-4 ASSSSGTGGYEQY
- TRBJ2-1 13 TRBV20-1 SASRSPGLDDEQF
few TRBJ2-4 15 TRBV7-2 ASSQGVWLGYQNIQY
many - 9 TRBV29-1 SVAGNYEQY
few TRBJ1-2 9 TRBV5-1 ASKGGSGYT
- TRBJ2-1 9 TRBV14 ASSQGTTRF
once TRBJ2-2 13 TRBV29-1 SVDIGGPGTGELF
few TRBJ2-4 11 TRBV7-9 ASSPAEMDIQY
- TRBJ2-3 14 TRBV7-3 ASTLHGGESTDTQY
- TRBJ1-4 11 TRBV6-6 ASSYYPGEKLF
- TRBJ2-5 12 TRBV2 ASSELAGYYERY
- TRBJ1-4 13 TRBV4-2 ASSQGSGTNEKLF
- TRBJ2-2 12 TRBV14 ASSKALNTGELF
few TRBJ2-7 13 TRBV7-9 ASSSAGTVGYEQY
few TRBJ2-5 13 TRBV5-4 ASSGWTSGEGTQY
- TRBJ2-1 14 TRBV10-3 AISGQQGATYNEQF
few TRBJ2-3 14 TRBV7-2 ASSSTRSPSTDTQY
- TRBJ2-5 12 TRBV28 ASKWGGLQETQY
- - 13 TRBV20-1 SARDILAETYEQY
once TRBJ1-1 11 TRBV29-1 SVEGRGNTEAF
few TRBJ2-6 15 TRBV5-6 ASSLLEELSGANVLT
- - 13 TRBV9 ASSVESGRVGEQY
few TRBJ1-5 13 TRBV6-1 ASKNGGGVYQPQH